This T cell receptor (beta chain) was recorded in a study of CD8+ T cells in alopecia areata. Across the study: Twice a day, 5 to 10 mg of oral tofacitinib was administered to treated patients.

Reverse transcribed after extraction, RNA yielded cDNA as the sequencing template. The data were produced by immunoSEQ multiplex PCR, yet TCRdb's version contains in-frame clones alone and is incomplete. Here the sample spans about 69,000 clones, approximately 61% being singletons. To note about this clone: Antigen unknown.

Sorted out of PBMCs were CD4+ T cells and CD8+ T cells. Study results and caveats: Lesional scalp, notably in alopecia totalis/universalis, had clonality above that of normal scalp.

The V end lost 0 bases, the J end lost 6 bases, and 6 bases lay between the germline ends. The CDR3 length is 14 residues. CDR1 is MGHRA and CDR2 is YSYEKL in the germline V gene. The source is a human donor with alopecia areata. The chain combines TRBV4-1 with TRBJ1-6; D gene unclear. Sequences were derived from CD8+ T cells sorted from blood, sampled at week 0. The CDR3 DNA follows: TGCGCCAGCAGCCAAGACCCACTTAATTCACCCCTCCACTTT. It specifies CASSQDPLNSPLHF.